The next 29 T cell receptor beta chains were all read from a single sample in a study of T cell changes during pregnancy in multiple sclerosis. Here immunoSEQ multiplex PCR was the method, and the copy in TCRdb shows in-frame clones only, minus some. The repertoire holds about 27,000 clones, 85% to 90% seen once, with 8.3% in the top ten. The sample in question was CD8+ T cells from peripheral blood mononuclear cells, obtained in the second trimester of pregnancy. All receptors derive from a female donor with multiple sclerosis, enrolled in a pregnancy study.

V usage is TRBV10-3 and J usage is TRBJ2-1, with D possibly TRBD2 on 7 matching bases. V was shortened by 8 bases and J by 6 bases, with 14 bases between the two germline ends. From germline, CDR1 is ENHRY and CDR2 SYGVKD. The CDR3 is 13 residues long. The CDR3 region is CAIGGGGLNEQFF. CDR3 coding DNA: TGTGCCATCGGGGGCGGGGGCCTCAATGAGCAGTTCTTC.

The chain couples TRBV7-2 to TRBJ2-4; 9 bases line up with TRBD2. The CDR3 is 17 residues long. J gave up 6 bases and V 0 bases, and 9 bases lay outside the gene matches. Germline CDR1 reads SGHTA; CDR2 reads FQGNSA. The CDR3 coding sequence is TGTGCCAGCAGCTTAGCGTTGCGGGGGGGCATGGGAAACATTCAGTACTTC. This gives the protein CASSLALRGGMGNIQYF.

This clone appeared a single time. The rearrangement uses TRBV4-3 and TRBJ2-1; 10 nucleotides line up with TRBD2. Germline V gives CDR1 LGHNA, CDR2 YSLEER. The length of the CDR3 is 18 residues. Trimming at V came to 2 bases and at J to 9 bases, leaving 16 bases not matched to a gene. The CDR3 DNA reads TGCGCCAGCAGCCAACACCTAACACAGCGGGGGGGCCGCGGTGAGCAGTTCTTC. It translates to CASSQHLTQRGGRGEQFF.

The chain recombines TRBV6-5 with TRBJ2-2; the match to TRBD2 covers 7 bases. The CDR3 covers 14 residues. V shed 4 bases and J 6 bases; nucleotides not matched to a gene: 5. CDR1 and CDR2 from the germline V gene are MNHEY and SVGAGI. The CDR3 protein is CASSSGLDAGELFF. Written as DNA, the CDR3 is TGTGCCAGCAGTTCAGGACTAGATGCCGGGGAGCTGTTTTTT.

At least ten counts were recorded for this clone. The chain combines TRBV5-5 with TRBJ1-6, with D perhaps matching TRBD1 (5 bases). Germline assignment: CDR1 SGHKS and CDR2 YYEKEE (reference sequence). The CDR3 consists of 16 residues. Trimming took off 3 bases at V and 9 bases at J, with 19 bases between the two ends. CDR3 protein: CASSSGRGMVSSPLHF. Here the CDR3 DNA reads TGTGCCAGCAGCTCAGGAAGGGGAATGGTCTCTTCACCCCTCCACTTT.

This chain links TRBV11-2 with TRBJ1-1; D unclear. The V gene's germline CDR1 is SGHAT and CDR2 FQNNGV. Trimming shortened V by 3 bases and J by 2 bases, and 13 bases separated the two germline ends. The CDR3 consists of 15 residues. CDR3 nucleotide sequence: TGTGCCAGCAGCTTCCCTCCGACGGGAAACACTGAAGCTTTCTTT. The encoded protein is CASSFPPTGNTEAFF.

The chain is built from TRBV6-1 and TRBJ1-4; 8 nucleotides align to TRBD1. CDR1 and CDR2 from the germline V gene are MNHNS and SASEGT. The junction had 17 bases not matched to a gene; V was cut back by 4 bases and J by 13 bases. This CDR3 contains 16 residues. CDR3 coding DNA: TGTGCCAGCAGTGCGACCCGGGACAGGCGATCGGGGGGACTGTTTTTT. It is translated as CASSATRDRRSGGLFF.

The chain employs TRBV18 and TRBJ2-3, with a weak D call TRBD1 (6 bases). The CDR3 runs to 12 residues. Trimming cost V 11 bases and J 3 bases, with 12 bases left between them. CDR1 and CDR2 (germline): KGHSH, LQKENI. CDR3 bases: TGTGCCGGTAGGACAGAAACAGATACGCAGTATTTT. Residues: CAGRTETDTQYF.

The chain employs TRBV25-1 and TRBJ1-2, with D perhaps matching TRBD1 (5 bases). With 3 bases removed from V and 0 bases from J, the gap between germline ends came to 11 bases. The germline CDR1 and CDR2 sequences are MGHDK and SYGVNS. This CDR3 has 15 residues. The CDR3 DNA reads TGTGCCAGCAGTGATGACAGAGAGTCTAACTATGGCTACACCTTC. Translated, it gives CASSDDRESNYGYTF.

Only a few counts were recorded for this clone. CDR3 residues: CASSFSGLNTEAFF. The CDR3 nucleotides are TGTGCCAGCAGCTTCTCAGGGTTGAACACTGAAGCTTTCTTT. This chain connects TRBV5-4 to TRBJ1-1; D may be TRBD1 (5 bases). V lost 2 bases and J 0 bases, leaving 8 bases between the germline ends. The CDR3 contains 14 residues. Germline CDR1 reads SGHNT; CDR2 reads YYREEE (reference sequence). The variable domain in full, with the rest retrieved from reference TRBV5-4 and TRBJ1-1, is ETGVTQSPTHLIKTRGQQVTLRCSSQSGHNTVSWYQQALGQGPQFIFQYYREEENGRGNFPPRFSGLQFPNYSSELNVNALELDDSALYLCASSFSGLNTEAFFGQGTRLTVV.

CDR3 nucleotide sequence: TGTGCCAGCAGTTACTGGGGGGGCGATACGCAGTATTTT. Amino acids: CASSYWGGDTQYF. This chain connects TRBV6-6 to TRBJ2-3; D might be TRBD2 (7 bases). V was pared by 1 base and J by 6 bases, with 8 bases between. This CDR3 is 13 amino acids long. Germline V lookup: CDR1 MNHNY, CDR2 SVGAGI (reference sequence).

This clone was counted only a few times. The V gene is TRBV19, the J gene TRBJ1-5; no definite D call. The V end was cut by 2 bases, the J end by 3 bases, with 8 bases between. Germline V gives CDR1 LNHDA, CDR2 SQIVND (reference sequence). There are 14 residues in the CDR3. The CDR3 sequence: CASSILDYNQPQHF. For the CDR3, the DNA is TGTGCCAGTAGTATATTGGACTACAATCAGCCCCAGCATTTT.

The rearrangement links TRBV11-2 to TRBJ1-1; D might be TRBD1 (5 bases). Trimming left V 3 bases short and J 6 bases short, with 14 bases between. The V gene's germline CDR1 is SGHAT and CDR2 FQNNGV. The CDR3 is 14 residues long. The DNA of the CDR3 is TGTGCCAGCAGCTTCTCCTGGGGGGATCCTGAAGCTTTCTTT. Translation gives CASSFSWGDPEAFF.

This chain uses TRBV28 with TRBJ2-1; 8 bases fit TRBD1. The V and J ends lost 6 bases and 1 base, in that order; junction bases with no gene match: 8. Germline assignment: CDR1 MDHEN and CDR2 SYDVKM. This CDR3 has 16 amino acids. CDR3 amino acids: CASRYAGGLSYNEQFF. The CDR3 DNA is TGTGCCAGCAGATACGCAGGGGGCTTGTCCTACAATGAGCAGTTCTTC.

The chain uses TRBV9 and TRBJ2-7, with D perhaps TRBD1 (6 bases). V was trimmed by 0 bases and J by 4 bases, leaving 11 bases between them. Germline CDR1 SGDLS, CDR2 YYNGEE. CDR3 length: 14 amino acids. CDR3 amino acids: CASSVAGDGYEQYF. The CDR3 DNA reads as TGTGCCAGCAGCGTAGCAGGGGACGGTTACGAGCAGTACTTC.

The J gene is TRBJ1-2, the V gene TRBV11-2; D might be TRBD1 (6 bases). The CDR3 runs to 12 residues. The V end lost 3 bases, the J end lost 10 bases, and 12 bases lay between the germline ends. The germline CDR1 and CDR2 sequences are SGHAT and FQNNGV. The CDR3 DNA follows: TGTGCCAGCAGCTTGGACAGTAGAGACTACACCTTC. It encodes CASSLDSRDYTF.

The rearrangement uses TRBV7-6 and TRBJ1-4, with 7 bases identical to TRBD1. The CDR3 is 15 amino acids. The germline CDR1 and CDR2 sequences are SGHVS and FNYEAQ. V gave up 4 bases and J gave up 7 bases; unmatched junction bases: 9. The CDR3 loop is CASSSQAAGGEKLFF. The CDR3 bases are TGTGCCAGCAGCTCCCAGGCGGCAGGGGGTGAAAAACTGTTTTTT.

J is TRBJ2-1 and V is TRBV7-6, with D perhaps TRBD1 (7 bases). V lost 2 bases and J lost 1, with 9 bases in between. Per germline, CDR1 SGHVS and CDR2 FNYEAQ. This CDR3 contains 15 residues. CDR3 loop: CASSLQGGSYNEQFF. The CDR3 DNA follows: TGTGCCAGCAGCTTACAGGGGGGATCCTACAATGAGCAGTTCTTC.

This clone was seen a single time. The gene calls are TRBV13 and TRBJ2-7; D is perhaps TRBD1 (5 bases). The CDR3 covers 18 residues. The germline V gene encodes CDR1 PRHDT and CDR2 FYEKMQ (reference sequence). Trimming removed 4 bases at V and 3 bases at J, with 25 bases between. CDR3 protein: CASSSRVPRHLGDYEQYF. DNA of the CDR3: TGTGCCAGCAGCTCCCGCGTACCCCGACATCTAGGGGACTACGAGCAGTACTTC.

The chain links TRBV6-5 to TRBJ2-2; the match to TRBD1 covers 8 bases. CDR1 and CDR2 from the germline V gene are MNHEY and SVGAGI. This CDR3 contains 15 residues. V gave up 5 bases and J gave up 2 bases; unmatched junction bases: 4. The CDR3 here is CASSPTGENTGELFF. Here the CDR3 DNA reads TGTGCCAGCAGTCCGACAGGGGAAAACACCGGGGAGCTGTTTTTT.

The gene calls are TRBV4-1 and TRBJ1-5; 8 bases match TRBD1. The CDR3 is made up of 17 amino acids. CDR1 MGHRA and CDR2 YSYEKL come from the germline V gene. After removal of 2 bases from V and 6 bases from J, the junction contained 12 bases not matched to a gene. The CDR3 loop is CASSQRPGQGLAQPQHF. The CDR3 nucleotides read TGCGCCAGCAGCCAACGCCCCGGACAGGGTCTCGCTCAGCCCCAGCATTTT.

This sequence joins TRBV6-6 and TRBJ2-7, with 7 bases matching TRBD1. The CDR3 has 15 residues. The trim removed 7 bases at V and 0 bases at J, leaving 9 bases unmatched. CDR1 is MNHNY, CDR2 SVGAGI, per germline (reference sequence). CDR3 amino acids: CASTDMTGSSYEQYF. The DNA for the CDR3 is TGTGCCAGCACCGATATGACAGGGAGCTCCTACGAGCAGTACTTC.

The chain links TRBV9 to TRBJ1-2; D gene unclear. The germline V and J ends were trimmed by 3 bases and 8 bases, with 23 bases remaining between them. The CDR3 runs 16 residues. Germline values: CDR1 SGDLS, CDR2 YYNGEE. The DNA of the CDR3 is TGTGCCAGCAGCGCCCTCGGGAGGGTTCCCTTGAAAGGCTACACCTTC. Its translation: CASSALGRVPLKGYTF.

This chain uses TRBV6-5 with TRBJ1-6; TRBD1 aligns across 8 bases. Losses at the gene ends were 2 bases for V and 14 bases for J; bases not matched to a gene: 5. The germline CDR1 and CDR2 sequences are MNHEY and SVGAGI. The CDR3 runs 13 residues. CDR3 residues: CASSYGQGLALHF. CDR3 in DNA: TGTGCCAGCAGTTACGGACAGGGTTTGGCCCTCCACTTT.

The count of this clone is one. The chain carries TRBV9 and TRBJ1-1; D may be TRBD1 (5 bases). Per germline, CDR1 SGDLS and CDR2 YYNGEE. The CDR3 is 13 residues long. Trimming left V 2 bases short and J 7 bases short, with 12 bases between. The CDR3 nucleotides read TGTGCCAGCAGCGTCCGGGGGTTGGGTGAAGCTTTCTTT. Its protein product is CASSVRGLGEAFF.

This clone was detected only a few times. The chain has TRBV6-1 and TRBJ1-2, with 7 positions matching TRBD1. Losses at the gene ends were 0 bases for V and 8 bases for J; bases not matched to a gene: 9. The CDR3 has 15 amino acids. Per the germline V gene, CDR1 is MNHNS and CDR2 is SASEGT. DNA of the CDR3: TGTGCCAGCAGTGAAGCGGACAGGTTCGGTGGCGGCTACACCTTC. This translates into CASSEADRFGGGYTF.

V usage is TRBV4-1 and J usage is TRBJ1-5; 10 positions match TRBD1. With V trimmed by 0 bases and J by 5 bases, 4 bases remained unmatched. The germline gives CDR1 MGHRA, CDR2 YSYEKL. The CDR3 extends over 16 amino acids. Here the CDR3 reads CASSQEGTGVYQPQHF. The CDR3 nucleotides are TGCGCCAGCAGCCAAGAGGGGACAGGGGTTTATCAGCCCCAGCATTTT.

This clone was recorded only once. V gene TRBV5-1 combines with J gene TRBJ1-1, with 8 bases aligning to TRBD1. Looked up from germline, CDR1 is SGHRS and CDR2 is YFSETQ. CDR3 length: 14 amino acids. V trimming: 4 bases; J trimming: 8 bases; junction bases outside the gene matches: 10. The CDR3 DNA follows: TGCGCCAGCAGCCGCGGGACAGGTCTCGGGGAAGCTTTCTTT. It yields the protein CASSRGTGLGEAFF.

The chain joins TRBV28 to TRBJ1-5; 9 bases fit TRBD1. V trimming: 1 base; J trimming: 7 bases; junction bases outside the gene matches: 5. Looked up from germline, CDR1 is MDHEN and CDR2 is SYDVKM. This CDR3 is 15 amino acids long. CDR3 sequence reads: CASSLSGQGRQPQHF. The CDR3 bases are TGTGCCAGCAGTTTATCGGGACAGGGAAGGCAGCCCCAGCATTTT.